This is a list of T cell receptor beta chains from one sample in a study of T-cell reconstitution after alpha-beta-depleted transplantation in children. MiXCR, run by TCRdb on the PCR reads, gives a single entry per CDR3 protein. The sample consists of about 74,000 distinct CDR3 sequences, roughly 15% of them appearing once. Sequenced here: PBMCs, mostly from graft donor cells, sampled 180 days after TCRalphabeta/CD19-depleted stem cell transplant. The receptors shown here come from a male patient aged 2 to 10 who had a stem cell transplant for acute lymphoblastic leukemia, so the T cells may come from the graft donor. The CDR3 runs from the conserved cysteine through the conserved F or W. A D gene is named only where the DNA matches it firmly.

j_call,d_call,v_call,cdr3_aa
TRBJ2-1,-,TRBV19,CASSITGVLNEQFF
TRBJ2-7,TRBD1,TRBV5-1,CASSLVTGVTYEQYF
TRBJ1-5,-,TRBV2,CASSEYGVRPQHF
TRBJ2-7,-,TRBV6-1,CASSVSGSYEQYF
TRBJ1-5,-,TRBV20-1,CSARDNPPQPQLF
TRBJ1-6,TRBD1,TRBV20-1,CSAWVTGGGKNSPLHF
TRBJ2-7,-,TRBV7-2,CASSLGGGATTYEQYF
TRBJ2-3,-,TRBV7-6,CASSPLELETDTQYF
TRBJ2-7,-,TRBV7-2,CASSLVTVSYEQYF
TRBJ2-5,-,TRBV20-1,CSASGSQETQYF
TRBJ2-3,-,TRBV7-2,CAGRHFTDTQYF
TRBJ1-1,-,TRBV28,CASSLGYTEAFF
TRBJ2-5,TRBD2,TRBV27,CASSPGTSGSKETQYF
TRBJ2-6,-,TRBV6-4,CACRLLAGTERSGANVLTF
TRBJ1-3,TRBD1,TRBV24-1,CATSDPGQGGNTIYF
TRBJ1-5,-,TRBV20-1,CSARDVGREQPQHF
TRBJ1-6,-,TRBV5-6,CASSLAESSYNSPLHF
TRBJ2-7,TRBD1,TRBV15,CATSRDLQDYWTGRSYEQYF
TRBJ2-3,-,TRBV10-3,CAINRDGTDTQYF
TRBJ2-7,-,TRBV10-3,CAISPSGLDLPSEQYF
TRBJ2-5,-,TRBV2,CASSPGVKETQYF
TRBJ2-7,TRBD2,TRBV24-1,CATSDPGTSAGKQYF
TRBJ2-7,TRBD1,TRBV6-2/TRBV6-3,CASRFRDRELDQYF
TRBJ2-3,-,TRBV10-3,CAISRGPASTDTQYF
TRBJ2-5,-,TRBV5-1,CASSLDNGETQYF
TRBJ1-2,-,TRBV20-1,CSASGSTYGYTF
TRBJ2-7,TRBD1,TRBV7-9,CASSTTRQGWYYEQYF
TRBJ2-3,TRBD1,TRBV23-1,CASSRQGAEEATDTQYF
TRBJ1-2,-,TRBV25-1,CASSYSYGYTF
TRBJ2-1,-,TRBV9,CASSSQAGEQFF
TRBJ1-5,TRBD1,TRBV7-6,CASSLNDRGYYQPQHF
TRBJ2-7,-,TRBV5-5,CARGRGSYEQYF
TRBJ2-7,-,TRBV6-5,CASSSLTGLSSYEQYF
TRBJ2-7,-,TRBV20-1,CSATLGPYEQYF
TRBJ2-1,-,TRBV5-1,CASAWAARSYNEQFF
TRBJ2-5,-,TRBV2,CASSPLAGETQYF
TRBJ2-3,TRBD2,TRBV7-9,CARGGGKGDTQYF
TRBJ1-2,-,TRBV7-9,CASSTRAYGYTF